The rows below give T cell receptor beta chains drawn from one sample of a study of blood T cell repertoires in COVID-19. Data came from immunoSEQ multiplex PCR; TCRdb stores just in-frame clones and leaves some out. The sample lists under 200,000 clones, 70% to 80% occurring once. Sequencing used peripheral blood. The origin of the receptors is a middle-aged woman with COVID-19, enrolled during active disease. Both conserved end residues are part of each CDR3. Each record gives: clone size, D gene, V gene, J gene, CDR3 protein, CDR3 DNA. D genes are given only for firm matches. Some rows mark clone size as missing; the rest say once, few, many or name a class of expanded clone.

.	.	TRBV6-2/TRBV6-3	TRBJ1-2	CASSYFTDLNNYGYTF	TGTGCCAGCAGTTACTTTACAGACCTAAACAACTATGGCTACACCTTC
.	.	TRBV11-2	TRBJ1-5	CASSRGHNQPQHF	TGTGCCAGCAGCAGAGGGCACAATCAGCCCCAGCATTTT
once	TRBD2	TRBV7-9	TRBJ2-3	CASSLGLAGDWDTQYF	TGTGCCAGCAGCCTAGGACTAGCGGGAGATTGGGATACGCAGTATTTT
.	.	TRBV5-4	TRBJ1-2	CASSLERNSGYGYTF	TGTGCCAGCAGCTTGGAGCGGAATTCAGGATATGGCTACACCTTC
.	TRBD1	TRBV29-1	TRBJ1-1	CSVELRTGNTEAFF	TGCAGCGTTGAATTGCGGACAGGAAACACTGAAGCTTTCTTT
once	TRBD1	TRBV11-3	TRBJ1-1	CASSQGAGRNTEAFF	TGTGCCAGCAGCCAGGGGGCAGGGAGGAACACTGAAGCTTTCTTT
once	TRBD2	TRBV27	TRBJ2-2	CASSLGTSGRARVTGELFF	TGTGCCAGCAGTTTAGGGACTAGCGGGAGGGCCCGGGTCACCGGGGAGCTGTTTTTT
.	.	TRBV12-3/TRBV12-4	TRBJ1-5	CASSLQVRVPQHF	TGTGCCAGCAGTCTACAGGTGAGAGTGCCCCAGCATTTT
.	TRBD2	TRBV5-1	TRBJ2-2	CASSWGLAGYTGELFF	TGCGCCAGCAGCTGGGGACTAGCGGGGTACACCGGGGAGCTGTTTTTT
.	.	TRBV7-9	TRBJ1-3	CASSNFRLLTSGNTIYF	TGTGCCAGCAGCAATTTCCGCCTCCTAACGTCTGGAAACACCATATATTTT
.	TRBD1	TRBV5-4	TRBJ2-4	CASSWGTGNQNIQYF	TGTGCCAGCAGCTGGGGGACAGGGAACCAAAACATTCAGTACTTC
.	TRBD2	TRBV5-1	TRBJ2-5	CASRVLAGVAETQYF	TGCGCCAGCAGGGTGCTAGCGGGAGTTGCGGAGACCCAGTACTTC
.	.	TRBV9	TRBJ2-7	CASSVGGDSFGGQYF	TGTGCCAGCAGCGTAGGGGGGGACAGCTTCGGTGGGCAGTACTTC
.	.	TRBV21-1	TRBJ1-5	CASSTRTGGSNQPQHF	TGTGCCAGCAGCACCAGGACAGGGGGCAGCAATCAGCCCCAGCATTTT
.	TRBD1	TRBV6-4	TRBJ2-1	CASSDSAQGGVNEQFF	TGTGCCAGCAGTGACTCTGCACAGGGGGGTGTAAATGAGCAGTTCTTC
.	TRBD1	TRBV5-5	TRBJ1-2	CASSSTTGGDNYGYTF	TGTGCCAGCAGCTCAACGACAGGGGGGGATAACTATGGCTACACCTTC
.	.	TRBV4-2	TRBJ1-2	CASSQLPDEGDGNNYGYTF	TGTGCCAGCAGCCAACTCCCGGATGAAGGGGATGGAAATAACTATGGCTACACCTTC
once	.	TRBV4-1	TRBJ1-4	CASSQDQGWYEKLFF	TGCGCCAGCAGCCAAGATCAGGGGTGGTATGAAAAACTGTTTTTT
.	TRBD1	TRBV11-1	TRBJ1-1	CASSPWTGGHTEAFF	TGTGCCAGCAGCCCTTGGACAGGGGGGCACACTGAAGCTTTCTTT
once	.	TRBV18	TRBJ1-1	CASSPGQGSAEAFF	TGTGCCAGCTCACCAGGTCAGGGGTCGGCTGAAGCTTTCTTT
many	TRBD1	TRBV19	TRBJ2-7	CASSIGDRISYEQYF	TGTGCCAGTAGTATAGGGGACAGGATTTCTTACGAGCAGTACTTC
.	.	TRBV5-1	TRBJ1-1	CASSLARDTEAFF	TGCGCCAGCAGCTTGGCCAGGGACACTGAAGCTTTCTTT